This passage covers 14 T cell receptor beta chains from one sample sequenced in a study of T cells expressing NK-cell markers. Each CDR3 protein gets one entry in TCRdb, which reprocessed the 5' RACE reads and gives no DNA. Its table lists hundreds of thousands of distinct CDR3 sequences. The sample consisted of blood T cells: a sorted CD56 or NKG2C T cell subset, CD4+ or CD8+ T cells, or bulk PBMC T cells (not recorded which). The receptor set was obtained from a man aged 18 to 35 in good health.

The chain combines TRBV2 with TRBJ1-6. CDR3 length: 12 residues. Germline CDR1 and CDR2: SNHLY and FYNNEI. The CDR3 reads CASSVGVSPLHF.

This sequence joins TRBV20-1 and TRBJ2-1. The germline gives CDR1 DFQATT, CDR2 SNEGSKA (reference sequence). This CDR3 contains 14 residues. CDR3 in amino acids: CSASIGYSGNEQFF.

The J gene is TRBJ1-1, the V gene TRBV7-2; TCRdb's assignment of TRBD1 cannot be checked, as there is no DNA. The V gene's germline CDR1 is SGHTA and CDR2 FQGNSA. The CDR3 has 14 residues. CDR3 loop: CASSLNGQGTEAFF.

This chain uses TRBV11-2 with TRBJ2-3; with no DNA, the TCRdb D assignment of TRBD1 cannot be verified. CDR3 length: 17 amino acids. Germline assignment: CDR1 SGHAT and CDR2 FQNNGV. The chain's CDR3 is CASSSTQGAFSSGTQYF. The whole variable domain, remainder taken from reference TRBV11-2 and TRBJ2-3, is EAGVAQSPRYKIIEKRQSVAFWCNPISGHATLYWYQQILGQGPKLLIQFQNNGVVDDSQLPKDRFSAERLKGVDSTLKIQPAKLEDSAVYLCASSSTQGAFSSGTQYFGPGTRLTVL.

The chain joins TRBV12-3 or TRBV12-4 to TRBJ2-4. The CDR3 is made up of 17 amino acids. The CDR3 here is CASSLSLAERAKNIQYF.

V usage is TRBV28 and J usage is TRBJ2-3; no DNA is available, so the TRBD2 call from TCRdb remains unchecked. CDR3 length equals 13 residues. Looked up from germline, CDR1 is MDHEN and CDR2 is SYDVKM. The CDR3 reads CASNGGSTDTQYF.

The chain is built from TRBV29-1 and TRBJ2-2. The CDR3 loop spans 12 amino acids. Germline V gives CDR1 SQVTM, CDR2 ANQGSEA. The CDR3 loop reads CSVVDLAGELFF.

The chain couples TRBV7-2 to TRBJ2-7; the D call from TCRdb, TRBD2, cannot be confirmed without DNA. Germline V gene lookup returns CDR1 SGHTA and CDR2 FQGNSA. This CDR3 has 14 residues. CDR3 region: CASSLLAGEDEQYF.

V gene TRBV20-1 combines with J gene TRBJ2-1; no DNA is available, so the TRBD2 call from TCRdb remains unchecked. This CDR3 has 16 amino acids. Germline V gene sequence: CDR1 DFQATT, CDR2 SNEGSKA (reference sequence). The CDR3: CSAYDIAGGPWNEQFF.

J is TRBJ2-3 and V is TRBV6-1. Germline V gene data show CDR1 as MNHNS and CDR2 as SASEGT. The CDR3 extends over 15 amino acids. The CDR3 sequence is CASREAGSSTDTQYF.

The chain links TRBV27 to TRBJ2-1; TCRdb selects TRBD2, and the lack of DNA leaves this call unchecked. The CDR3 has 16 residues. Germline lookup yields CDR1 MNHEY and CDR2 SMNVEV (reference sequence). CDR3 amino acids: CASSFSLSGSYNEQFF.

CDR3 sequence: CSVDWTGGDYEQFF. V and J are TRBV29-1 and TRBJ2-1; TCRdb calls TRBD1, which cannot be checked without DNA. The CDR3 is 14 amino acids. Germline values: CDR1 SQVTM, CDR2 ANQGSEA.

V is TRBV6-5 and J is TRBJ2-7; TCRdb proposes TRBD1, but this gene call is untestable without DNA. The germline CDR1 and CDR2 sequences are MNHEY and SVGAGI. The CDR3 sequence is 14 residues long. CDR3 amino acids: CASSSPGTGVEQYF.

The rearrangement uses TRBV29-1 and TRBJ2-7; the TCRdb D gene call, TRBD2, has no DNA to confirm it. The V gene's germline CDR1 is SQVTM and CDR2 ANQGSEA. This CDR3 region has 17 residues. The CDR3 reads CSVGGASGRLSSYEQYF.